Described below is a single TCR beta chain sequence and its context. This clone has only one observation. No cognate antigen has been identified for it. No base-level quality is on record; no much larger clone is a single base apart. The CDR3 regions of human TCRbeta chains were analyzed by immunosequencing. The source study handled its data this way. TCRs in the repertoires were compared against a reference library of SARS-CoV-2-specific TCRs that had been generated with the MIRA antigen-specificity platform. Breadth meant the fraction of unique TCRs that were SARS-CoV-2-associated, whereas depth meant the fraction of total T cells that were SARS-CoV-2-associated. Using the MIRA data, every spike-specific TCR was mapped to the spike region that the TCR reacted to and assigned to either a CD4 or a CD8 class. Log10-transformed breadth and depth values were compared by one-way ANOVA with Sidak's multiple comparisons tests. Entries here come from immuneACCESS through TCRdb and include only in-frame sequences with V and J called. Some clones fail to appear in such tables; in the studies checked, an unresolved V gene covers under half of the shortfall, and the cause of the remainder is unknown. The V and J calls and clone size are taken from that table; D and trimming were inferred from the DNA. This sample comprises tens of thousands of clones, roughly 90% of them detected only once. The ten biggest clones cover almost 8.5% of the sample.

Per the germline V gene, SGHDN is the CDR1 and FVKESK is the CDR2. A distance of 16 bases separates the germline ends of V and J, which lose 4 bases and 5 bases respectively. Measured from the cysteine to the phenylalanine, the CDR3 is 15 residues long. The only DNA kept is the CDR3, 45 bases in frame from the first base. The data were obtained in a study of T cell responses to AZD1222 COVID-19 vaccine (dated by TCRdb to about 2021). Context from the whole study: AZD1222 recipients whose second dose came at about 4 weeks and those whose second dose came at about 12 weeks were combined into one group, since spike-specific TCR depth and breadth did not differ between the two schedules. Enrollment into the trials was organized by age into subgroups of 18-55, 56-69 and 70-plus years, and those subgroups contained approximately 150, 30 and 60 TCR-sequenced participants, respectively. TCR sequencing covered roughly 230 trial participants: about 210 given two doses of AZD1222 and approximately 26 given two doses of MenACWY control vaccine.

Overall study results and their limits: The 56-69-year group was small, and its depth increase did not reach significance, likely because of low power. Participants were mostly white British and included more females than males, and it was suggested by the authors that clonal diversity may have been underestimated. Reportedly, almost half of the unique spike-specific TCRs recognized epitopes lying outside the regions that are mutated in the B.1.351 and B.1.1.7 variants. A significant rise in spike-specific TCR breadth and depth was observed after two AZD1222 doses relative to day 0 and relative to MenACWY recipients. CD4 TCRs associated with the vaccine covered the entire spike protein, and the dominant responses were in regions 160-218 and 743-854. Only five or six AZD1222 recipients were SARS-CoV-2 seropositive at baseline, limiting conclusions about previously exposed vaccinees. Because no samples from the day 14 peak response were available, repertoires could be characterized only after the peak T cell response.

Read against the paper, the sample's time point label means: baseline before first vaccination. Vaccinee samples were obtained from the UK trials COV001 and COV002, which included a single-blind randomized controlled phase 2/3 trial of AZD1222 (ChAdOx1 nCoV-19) in healthy adults. For TCRbeta chain sequencing, PBMC samples from trial participants were taken at day 0 and at day 28 after the second dose. The V and J segments used are TRBV14 and TRBJ2-3, with a weak D call of TRBD2 (6 bases match). The sample in question was peripheral blood, obtained on day 0 of AZD1222 vaccination. The TCR sequence derives from an adult in good health. The DNA is TGTGCCAGCAGCCCGGGACTGGGGCGGGGAGATACGCAGTATTTT. Its translation is CASSPGLGRGDTQYF.